This record concerns one T cell receptor (beta chain) sequence. The antigen remains unidentified. CDR3 length: 15 residues. Germline V gene data show CDR1 as LNHDA and CDR2 as SQIVND (reference sequence). With V trimmed by 6 bases and J by 0 bases, 5 bases remained unmatched. Data came from immunoSEQ multiplex PCR; TCRdb stores just in-frame clones and leaves some out. The sample shows tens of thousands of clones, roughly 90% of them seen only once. These data are taken from a study of graft-versus-host responses after intestinal transplantation. Findings and caveats of the study: Those patients showing graft-donor T cell macrochimerism displayed high graft-versus-host to host-versus-graft clonal ratios in allografts.

This chain links TRBV19 with TRBJ2-3; 8 bases agree with TRBD2. Sequences were derived from unstimulated CD8+ T cells sorted from spleen or lymph node cells, sampled before intestinal transplant. The TCR comes from a human donor who received an intestinal transplant. The CDR3 is CASSRLATSTDTQYF. For the CDR3, the DNA is TGTGCCAGTAGCCGACTAGCGACTAGCACAGATACGCAGTATTTT.